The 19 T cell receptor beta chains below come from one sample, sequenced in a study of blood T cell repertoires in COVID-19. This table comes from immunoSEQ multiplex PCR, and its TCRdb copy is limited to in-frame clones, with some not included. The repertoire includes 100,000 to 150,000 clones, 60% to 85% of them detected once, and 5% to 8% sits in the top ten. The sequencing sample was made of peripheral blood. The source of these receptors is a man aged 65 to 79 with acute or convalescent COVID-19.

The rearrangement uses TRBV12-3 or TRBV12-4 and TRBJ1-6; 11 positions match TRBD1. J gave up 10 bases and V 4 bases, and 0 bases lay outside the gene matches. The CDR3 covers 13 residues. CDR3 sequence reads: CASSWDRGSPLHF. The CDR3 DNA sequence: TGTGCCAGCAGTTGGGACAGGGGGTCACCCCTCCACTTT.

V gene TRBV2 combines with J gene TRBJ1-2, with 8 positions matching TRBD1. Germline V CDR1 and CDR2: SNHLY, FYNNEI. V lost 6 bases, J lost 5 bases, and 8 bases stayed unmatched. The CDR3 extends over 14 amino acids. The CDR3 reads CASSAQGARYGYTF. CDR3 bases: TGTGCCAGCAGCGCTCAGGGGGCGCGGTATGGCTACACCTTC.

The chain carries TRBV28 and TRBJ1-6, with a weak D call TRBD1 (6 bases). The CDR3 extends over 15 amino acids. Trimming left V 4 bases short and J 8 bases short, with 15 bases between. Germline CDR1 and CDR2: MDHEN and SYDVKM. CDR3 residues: CASSSQGPGDSPLHF. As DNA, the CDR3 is TGTGCCAGCAGTTCCCAGGGGCCGGGCGATTCACCCCTCCACTTT.

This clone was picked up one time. CDR3 DNA: TGTGCCAGTAGGTCGGTTGGGCAGGCGAGCTCTGGAAACACCATATATTTT. Translated: CASRSVGQASSGNTIYF. The rearrangement uses TRBV19 and TRBJ1-3; no firm D call. The CDR3 loop spans 17 amino acids. Per the germline V gene, CDR1 is LNHDA and CDR2 is SQIVND (reference sequence). Trimming stripped 6 bases from V and 0 bases from J, with 18 bases between.

The CDR3 reads CAWQRTGGGYTF. Written as DNA, the CDR3 is TGTGCCTGGCAGAGGACAGGGGGTGGCTACACCTTC. The gene calls are TRBV30 and TRBJ1-2; TRBD1 matches 10 bases. The length of the CDR3 is 12 residues. V gave up 5 bases and J gave up 7 bases; unmatched junction bases: 4. Germline CDR1 is GTSNPN and CDR2 is SVGIG (reference sequence).

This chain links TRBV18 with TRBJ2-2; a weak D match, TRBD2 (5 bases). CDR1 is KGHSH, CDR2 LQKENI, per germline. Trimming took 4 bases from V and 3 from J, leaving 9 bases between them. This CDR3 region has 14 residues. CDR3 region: CASSQKGDTGELFF. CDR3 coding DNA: TGTGCCAGCTCACAAAAGGGAGACACCGGGGAGCTGTTTTTT.

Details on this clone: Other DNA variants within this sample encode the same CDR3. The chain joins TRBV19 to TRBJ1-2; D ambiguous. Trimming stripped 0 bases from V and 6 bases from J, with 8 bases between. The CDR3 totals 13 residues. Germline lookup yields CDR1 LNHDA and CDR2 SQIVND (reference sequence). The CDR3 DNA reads TGTGCCAGTAGTATAGACAGACTGAATGGCTACACCTTC. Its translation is CASSIDRLNGYTF.

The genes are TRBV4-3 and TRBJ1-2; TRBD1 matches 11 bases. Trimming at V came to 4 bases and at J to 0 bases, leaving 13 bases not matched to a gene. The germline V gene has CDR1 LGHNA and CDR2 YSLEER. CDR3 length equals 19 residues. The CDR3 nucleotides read TGCGCCAGCAGCCCACAAAGGGACAGGGGGGCCCTCTCTAACTATGGCTACACCTTC. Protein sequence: CASSPQRDRGALSNYGYTF.

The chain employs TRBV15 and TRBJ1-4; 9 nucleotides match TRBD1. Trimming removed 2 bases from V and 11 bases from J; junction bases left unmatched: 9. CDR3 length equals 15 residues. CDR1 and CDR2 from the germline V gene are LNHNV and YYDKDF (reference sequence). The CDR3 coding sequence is TGTGCCACCAGCAGATGGGACAGGGAAGCTGGGAAACTGTTTTTT. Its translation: CATSRWDREAGKLFF.

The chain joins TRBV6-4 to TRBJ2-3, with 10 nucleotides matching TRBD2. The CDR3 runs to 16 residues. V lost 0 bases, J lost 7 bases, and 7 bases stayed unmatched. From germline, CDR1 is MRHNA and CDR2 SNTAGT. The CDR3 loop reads CASSDSLAGVLNTQYF. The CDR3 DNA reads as TGTGCCAGCAGTGACTCGCTAGCGGGGGTCTTAAATACGCAGTATTTT.

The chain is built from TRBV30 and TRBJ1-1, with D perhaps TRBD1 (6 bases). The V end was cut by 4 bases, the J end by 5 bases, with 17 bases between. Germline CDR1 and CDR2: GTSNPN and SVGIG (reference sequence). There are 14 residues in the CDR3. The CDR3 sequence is CAWNTGNGVTEAFF. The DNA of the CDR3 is TGTGCCTGGAACACAGGGAACGGTGTTACTGAAGCTTTCTTT.

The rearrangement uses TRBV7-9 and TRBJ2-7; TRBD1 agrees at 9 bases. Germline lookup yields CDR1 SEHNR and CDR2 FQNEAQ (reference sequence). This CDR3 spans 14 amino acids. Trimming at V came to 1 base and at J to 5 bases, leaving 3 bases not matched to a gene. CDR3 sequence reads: CASSLDGQGNEQYF. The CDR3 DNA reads TGTGCCAGCAGCTTAGATGGACAGGGGAACGAGCAGTACTTC.

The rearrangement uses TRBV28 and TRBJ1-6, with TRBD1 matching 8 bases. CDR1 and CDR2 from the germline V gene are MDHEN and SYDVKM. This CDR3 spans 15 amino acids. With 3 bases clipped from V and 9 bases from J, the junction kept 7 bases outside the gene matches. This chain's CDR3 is CASSLRQGTGSPLHF. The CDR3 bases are TGTGCCAGCAGTTTGAGACAGGGGACGGGTTCACCCCTCCACTTT.

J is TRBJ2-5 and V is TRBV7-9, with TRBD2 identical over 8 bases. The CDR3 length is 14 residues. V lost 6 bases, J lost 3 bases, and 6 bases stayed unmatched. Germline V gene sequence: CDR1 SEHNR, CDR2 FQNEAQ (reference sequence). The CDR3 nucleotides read TGTGCCAGCAGTCCCCAGACTAGCGAAGAGACCCAGTACTTC. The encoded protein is CASSPQTSEETQYF.

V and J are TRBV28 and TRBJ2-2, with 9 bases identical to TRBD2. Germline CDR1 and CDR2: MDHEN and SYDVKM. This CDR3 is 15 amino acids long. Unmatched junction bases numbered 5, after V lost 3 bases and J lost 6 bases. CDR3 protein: CASSFAGGDAGELFF. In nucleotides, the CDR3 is TGTGCCAGCAGTTTCGCGGGGGGGGACGCCGGGGAGCTGTTTTTT.

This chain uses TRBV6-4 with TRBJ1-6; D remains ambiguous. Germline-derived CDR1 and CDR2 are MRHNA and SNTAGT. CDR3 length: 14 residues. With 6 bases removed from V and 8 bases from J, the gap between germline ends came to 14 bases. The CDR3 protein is CASSVGQRDSPLHF. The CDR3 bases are TGTGCCAGCAGCGTGGGCCAGAGGGATTCACCCCTCCACTTT.

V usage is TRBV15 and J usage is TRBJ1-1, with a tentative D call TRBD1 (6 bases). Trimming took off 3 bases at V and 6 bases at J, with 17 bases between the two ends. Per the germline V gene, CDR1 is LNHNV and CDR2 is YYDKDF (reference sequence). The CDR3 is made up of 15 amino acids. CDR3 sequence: CATSSHGAGVPEAFF. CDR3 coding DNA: TGTGCCACCAGCAGCCACGGTGCAGGGGTTCCTGAAGCTTTCTTT. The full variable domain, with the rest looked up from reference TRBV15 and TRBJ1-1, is DAMVIQNPRYQVTQFGKPVTLSCSQTLNHNVMYWYQQKSSQAPKLLFHYYDKDFNNEADTPDNFQSRRPNTSFCFLDIRSPGLGDTAMYLCATSSHGAGVPEAFFGQGTRLTVV.

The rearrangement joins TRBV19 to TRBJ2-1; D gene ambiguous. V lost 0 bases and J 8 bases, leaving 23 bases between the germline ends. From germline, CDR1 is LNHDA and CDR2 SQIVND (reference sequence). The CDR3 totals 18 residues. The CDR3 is CASSIDRWRQPLEDEQFF. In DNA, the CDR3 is TGTGCCAGTAGTATAGATCGGTGGCGGCAACCACTTGAGGATGAGCAGTTCTTC.

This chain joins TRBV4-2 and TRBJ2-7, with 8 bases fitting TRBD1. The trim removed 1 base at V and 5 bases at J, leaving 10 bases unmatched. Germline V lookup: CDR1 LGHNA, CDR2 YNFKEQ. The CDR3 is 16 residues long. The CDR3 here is CASSQAGQGWSHEQYF. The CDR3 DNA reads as TGTGCCAGCAGCCAAGCCGGACAGGGATGGTCTCACGAGCAGTACTTC.